The rows below give T cell receptor beta chains drawn from one sample of a study of blood T cell repertoires in COVID-19. Produced via immunoSEQ multiplex PCR; TCRdb's table is partial and in-frame only. The sample holds about 260,000 clones; around 87% are singletons and the top ten take over 2%. The sequencing sample was made of peripheral blood. The receptors originated from a woman aged 45 to 65 with acute or convalescent COVID-19. The CDR3 runs from the conserved cysteine through the conserved F or W. A D gene is named only where the DNA matches it firmly. Some rows mark clone size as missing; the rest say once, few, many or name a class of expanded clone.

D: .; J: TRBJ1-1; size: .; V: TRBV4-3; DNA: TGCGCCAGCAGCCAATCCTTCAGGCAGGGAAGAAGGACTGAAGCTTTCTTT; CDR3: CASSQSFRQGRRTEAFF
D: .; J: TRBJ2-2; size: .; V: TRBV24-1; DNA: TGTGCCACCAGTGATTTGCGGCCAGGGACTAACACCGGGGAGCTGTTTTTT; CDR3: CATSDLRPGTNTGELFF
D: .; J: TRBJ2-2; size: .; V: TRBV11-3; DNA: TGTGCCAGCAGCCGGGAGAACACCGGGGAGCTGTTTTTT; CDR3: CASSRENTGELFF
D: TRBD1; J: TRBJ1-6; size: .; V: TRBV27; DNA: TGTGCCAGCAGTTTAAAGGGACAGGGCGGTTCACCCCTCCACTTT; CDR3: CASSLKGQGGSPLHF
D: TRBD1; J: TRBJ2-3; size: .; V: TRBV18; DNA: TGTGCCAGCTCACCGGGACAGGGGGCGGATACGCAGTATTTT; CDR3: CASSPGQGADTQYF
D: .; J: TRBJ1-5; size: .; V: TRBV6-1; DNA: TGTGCCAGCAGTGAAGCGGGGGCGCGGCAGCCCCAGCATTTT; CDR3: CASSEAGARQPQHF
D: .; J: TRBJ1-1; size: .; V: TRBV9; DNA: TGTGCCAGCAGCCCCCTTGCCCCGACAGGACCGAACACTGAAGCTTTCTTT; CDR3: CASSPLAPTGPNTEAFF
D: .; J: TRBJ2-5; size: .; V: TRBV5-1; DNA: TGCGCCAGCACATCCACCGGGACATTTCAAGAGACCCAGTACTTC; CDR3: CASTSTGTFQETQYF
D: TRBD1; J: TRBJ2-2; size: .; V: TRBV2; DNA: TGTGCCAGCAGTGGGGGGACAGGGACCGGGGAGCTGTTTTTT; CDR3: CASSGGTGTGELFF
D: .; J: TRBJ2-7; size: .; V: TRBV28; DNA: TGTGCCAGCAGTTTACAGGGTACGAGCTACGAGCAGTACTTC; CDR3: CASSLQGTSYEQYF
D: .; J: TRBJ2-7; size: few; V: TRBV18; DNA: TGTGCCAGCTCACCTACCGACTCTTACGAGCAGTACTTC; CDR3: CASSPTDSYEQYF
D: TRBD1; J: TRBJ2-2; size: .; V: TRBV24-1; DNA: TGTGCCACCAGTGAGATCGGACAGGGCGCCGGGGAGCTGTTTTTT; CDR3: CATSEIGQGAGELFF
D: .; J: TRBJ1-4; size: .; V: TRBV30; DNA: TGTGCCTGGAGACCCCCCGGACTGGGAAAACTGTTTTTT; CDR3: CAWRPPGLGKLFF
D: TRBD1; J: TRBJ2-5; size: .; V: TRBV27; DNA: TGTGCCAGCAGTCTCAGCCCAGGGACAGGGGGAGAGACCCAGTACTTC; CDR3: CASSLSPGTGGETQYF
D: TRBD1; J: TRBJ2-6; size: .; V: TRBV5-1; DNA: TGCGCCAGCAGGGACAGGGCTGGGGCCAACGTCCTGACTTTC; CDR3: CASRDRAGANVLTF
D: .; J: TRBJ1-6; size: .; V: TRBV7-9; DNA: TGTGCCAGCAGTTCTGACAGCCTAAATTCACCCCTCCACTTT; CDR3: CASSSDSLNSPLHF
D: .; J: TRBJ2-7; size: .; V: TRBV11-3; DNA: TGTGCCAGCAGCTTCAATACAGGGTACGAGCAGTACTTC; CDR3: CASSFNTGYEQYF
D: .; J: TRBJ2-1; size: .; V: TRBV27; DNA: TGTGCCAGCAGTTTCTTAAGATTGGGGCAGGGGGGAAAGCAGTTCTTC; CDR3: CASSFLRLGQGGKQFF
D: TRBD2; J: TRBJ2-1; size: .; V: TRBV7-8; DNA: TGTGCCAGCAGCTGGAGACTAGCGGGAGTCCTTAATGAGCAGTTCTTC; CDR3: CASSWRLAGVLNEQFF
D: .; J: TRBJ1-1; size: .; V: TRBV18; DNA: TGTGCCAGCTCACCGTCCCGTTTGGGGGCTGGTACTGAAGCTTTCTTT; CDR3: CASSPSRLGAGTEAFF
D: .; J: TRBJ2-2; size: once; V: TRBV19; DNA: TGTGCCAGTAGCCCTATCCGTGAAGCATCGAACACCGGGGAGCTGTTTTTT; CDR3: CASSPIREASNTGELFF
D: .; J: TRBJ1-2; size: .; V: TRBV7-9; DNA: TGTGCCAGCAGCTTAGGGGGGCACGGCTACACCTTC; CDR3: CASSLGGHGYTF
D: .; J: TRBJ2-3; size: .; V: TRBV24-1; DNA: TGTGCCACCAGTGATTTGTGGGAGGGCACAGATACGCAGTATTTT; CDR3: CATSDLWEGTDTQYF
D: .; J: TRBJ1-4; size: .; V: TRBV6-2/TRBV6-3; DNA: TGTGCCAGCAGCCGACGGGAGATGGCTAATGAAAAACTGTTTTTT; CDR3: CASSRREMANEKLFF
D: TRBD1; J: TRBJ1-1; size: .; V: TRBV19; DNA: TGTGCCAGTTTGGACAGGGGGCGCGGGAGCACTGAAGCTTTCTTT; CDR3: CASLDRGRGSTEAFF
D: .; J: TRBJ2-2; size: .; V: TRBV5-5; DNA: TGTGCCAGCAGCTTTCGGCAGGCCTACACCGGGGAGCTGTTTTTT; CDR3: CASSFRQAYTGELFF
D: .; J: TRBJ1-2; size: .; V: TRBV7-2; DNA: TGTGCCAGCAGCTTAGGCGGGGTGGGAGGCTACACCTTC; CDR3: CASSLGGVGGYTF
D: .; J: TRBJ2-1; size: .; V: TRBV21-1; DNA: TGTGCCAGCAGCAAACGGCTAGGAGGGTATTGTGATGAGCAGTTCTTC; CDR3: CASSKRLGGYCDEQFF
D: TRBD1; J: TRBJ1-6; size: .; V: TRBV6-5; DNA: TGTGCCAGCAGCGAGGGGGCATCTAATTCACCCCTCCACTTT; CDR3: CASSEGASNSPLHF
D: .; J: TRBJ2-4; size: .; V: TRBV9; DNA: TGTGCCAGCAGCGCCAAGTCAGGGACTCCTCAGTACTTC; CDR3: CASSAKSGTPQYF
D: TRBD1; J: TRBJ2-3; size: .; V: TRBV28; DNA: TGTGCCAGCAGTTCACCGGGACAGGGGACAGATACGCAGTATTTT; CDR3: CASSSPGQGTDTQYF
D: .; J: TRBJ1-4; size: once; V: TRBV15; DNA: TGTGCCACCAGCAGAGATAAACAGGGTGGGGAAAAACTGTTTTTT; CDR3: CATSRDKQGGEKLFF
D: TRBD1; J: TRBJ1-2; size: .; V: TRBV27; DNA: TGTGCCAGCAGTCCGCGGACAGGTTGGTTCTATGGCTACACCTTC; CDR3: CASSPRTGWFYGYTF
D: .; J: TRBJ1-5; size: .; V: TRBV3-1/TRBV3-2; DNA: TGTGCCAGCAGCCAAGCCTACAGTATTTATCAGCCCCAGCATTTT; CDR3: CASSQAYSIYQPQHF
D: TRBD1; J: TRBJ2-7; size: few; V: TRBV5-1; DNA: TGCGCCAGCAGCTCAAACCCGACAGGGCTCCTAAACGAGCAGTACTTC; CDR3: CASSSNPTGLLNEQYF
D: .; J: TRBJ1-4; size: .; V: TRBV5-1; DNA: TGCGCCAGCAGCGCATCAGGGGAAGGGAGTGAAAAACTGTTTTTT; CDR3: CASSASGEGSEKLFF
D: TRBD2; J: TRBJ2-2; size: .; V: TRBV5-5; DNA: TGTGCCAGCAGCTTGCCCCTAGCGGGAGGGTCCGGGGAGCTGTTTTTT; CDR3: CASSLPLAGGSGELFF
D: .; J: TRBJ1-2; size: .; V: TRBV4-3; DNA: TGCGCCAGCAGCCAAGATAACTCGGGTGGCTATGGCTACACCTTC; CDR3: CASSQDNSGGYGYTF
D: TRBD1; J: TRBJ2-5; size: .; V: TRBV6-1; DNA: TGTGCCAGCAGTGAAGGACAGGGGTCCGCAGAGACCCAGTACTTC; CDR3: CASSEGQGSAETQYF
D: TRBD1; J: TRBJ2-5; size: .; V: TRBV7-3; DNA: TGTGCCAGCAGCCCGAACAGGGGGCCCCAAGAGACCCAGTACTTC; CDR3: CASSPNRGPQETQYF